What follows are 14 T cell receptor beta chains derived from one specimen sequenced in a study of T cell repertoires in cytomegalovirus infection. TCRdb redid the calling of the reads with MiXCR, one entry per CDR3 protein. The sample carries more than 90,000 distinct CDR3 sequences, roughly a tenth recorded once. Their cognate antigens are unknown. Material: PBMCs, sequenced either directly or after in vitro stimulation (not recorded which). These receptors all stem from a human donor in good health (CMV status not recorded). Some clones in this sample may be carry-over from other donors' samples.

This clonotype was counted many times. The V gene is TRBV12-3 or TRBV12-4, the J gene TRBJ2-7; tentative D call: TRBD1 (6 bases). Trimming pared 3 bases from V and 1 base from J, leaving 13 bases between. The CDR3 totals 15 residues. The CDR3 DNA follows: TGTGCCAGCAGTTTCTTCCAGGGGAGTTCCTACGAGCAGTACTTC. It is translated as CASSFFQGSSYEQYF.

This clonotype showed up many times. V gene TRBV20-1 combines with J gene TRBJ2-1; 10 bases fit TRBD1. The V gene's germline CDR1 is DFQATT and CDR2 SNEGSKA (reference sequence). Trimming at V came to 5 bases and at J to 5 bases, leaving 9 bases not matched to a gene. The length of the CDR3 is 15 residues. The CDR3 spells CSAYPGQGSDNEQFF. CDR3 bases: TGCAGTGCTTATCCGGGACAGGGGTCGGACAATGAGCAGTTCTTC.

This clonotype was detected ten times or more. V usage is TRBV12-3 or TRBV12-4 and J usage is TRBJ1-5, with D perhaps TRBD1 (6 bases). The CDR3 is 16 amino acids. The V gene lost 5 bases and the J gene lost 1 base, with 15 bases spanning the gap. As DNA, the CDR3 is TGTGCCAGCAGTACTGGACAGCCAGGGAGCAATCAGCCCCAGCATTTT. It specifies CASSTGQPGSNQPQHF.

This rearrangement joins TRBV5-6 to TRBJ2-4; TRBD1 matches 11 bases. Germline CDR1 is SGHDT and CDR2 is YYEEEE. The CDR3 spans 14 residues. V lost 4 bases to trimming and J lost 8 bases; unmatched junction nucleotides: 5. The CDR3 nucleotides are TGTGCCAGCAGCCGTGGACAGGGGGCTGACATTCAGTACTTC. This codes for CASSRGQGADIQYF.

This rearrangement joins TRBV28 to TRBJ2-7; TRBD1 agrees at 7 bases. The CDR3 extends over 15 amino acids. CDR1 MDHEN and CDR2 SYDVKM come from the germline V gene. The junction had 12 bases not matched to a gene; V was cut back by 6 bases and J by 4 bases. The CDR3 loop is CASRGGQDWHYEQYF. The CDR3 DNA follows: TGTGCCAGCAGAGGCGGACAGGACTGGCATTACGAGCAGTACTTC.

This clonotype was seen at least ten times. The chain combines TRBV6-5 with TRBJ2-7, with D uncertain. Trimming pared 2 bases from V and 0 bases from J, leaving 17 bases between. Germline values: CDR1 MNHEY, CDR2 SVGAGI. The CDR3 runs 17 residues. CDR3 amino acids: CASSYRKAGRSSYEQYV. DNA of the CDR3: TGTGCCAGCAGTTACCGTAAGGCAGGCCGAAGCTCCTACGAGCAGTACGTC.

The chain combines TRBV6-1 with TRBJ1-1, with no clear D. Germline V lookup: CDR1 MNHNS, CDR2 SASEGT. The CDR3 has 15 amino acids. V was trimmed by 8 bases and J by 5 bases, leaving 21 bases between them. The CDR3 DNA is TGTGCCAGCGGATCCCAAATCGTGGCGAGGACTGAAGCTTTCTTT. The encoded protein is CASGSQIVARTEAFF.

This clonotype is classed as hyperexpanded (1% or more). The chain recombines TRBV24-1 with TRBJ1-1, with TRBD1 matching 9 bases. After removal of 9 bases from V and 2 bases from J, the junction contained 9 bases not matched to a gene. This CDR3 spans 15 amino acids. From germline, CDR1 is KGHDR and CDR2 SFDVKD. The CDR3 here is CATAPGTGTNTEAFF. In DNA form, the CDR3 reads TGTGCCACCGCACCCGGGACAGGGACCAACACTGAAGCTTTCTTT.

This clonotype has a count of ten or more. The chain uses TRBV7-9 and TRBJ2-5; D is unclear. Trimming took 1 base from V and 1 from J, leaving 7 bases between them. The CDR3 sequence is 14 residues long. Germline CDR1 reads SEHNR; CDR2 reads FQNEAQ (reference sequence). The chain's CDR3 is CASSLDSVQETQYF. The CDR3 coding sequence is TGTGCCAGCAGCTTAGATTCCGTCCAAGAGACCCAGTACTTC.

The V call is TRBV7-9, the J call TRBJ2-7; TRBD2 aligns across 11 bases. Trimming cost V 6 bases and J 3 bases; bases outside gene matches: 4. The CDR3 length is 14 residues. Germline V lookup: CDR1 SEHNR, CDR2 FQNEAQ (reference sequence). CDR3 nucleotide sequence: TGTGCCAGCAGATCCGGGACTAGCGGCTACGAGCAGTACTTC. This codes for CASRSGTSGYEQYF.

V is TRBV7-3 and J is TRBJ2-5, with a tentative D call TRBD2 (6 bases). CDR3 length: 14 amino acids. Germline values: CDR1 SGHTA, CDR2 FQGTGA. With 5 bases removed from V and 2 bases from J, the gap between germline ends came to 12 bases. Here the CDR3 reads CASSPSTRQETQYF. DNA of the CDR3: TGTGCCAGCAGCCCCTCGACTAGACAAGAGACCCAGTACTTC.

In its sample, this clonotype was seen many times. This rearrangement joins TRBV12-3 or TRBV12-4 to TRBJ2-7; no definite D call. V was clipped by 1 base and J by 6 bases, with 10 bases between them. This CDR3 has 13 amino acids. The CDR3 region has the DNA TGTGCCAGCAGTTTAGTATTTGGCGGCGAGCAGTACGTC. Its translation: CASSLVFGGEQYV.

This clonotype was detected a few times. This chain links TRBV18 with TRBJ1-1; 9 bases line up with TRBD1. V lost 1 base and J lost 3; bases outside the gene matches: 9. Germline CDR1 reads KGHSH; CDR2 reads LQKENI. The CDR3 extends over 17 amino acids. The CDR3 reads CASSPRLWTGEDTEAFF. The CDR3 region has the DNA TGTGCCAGCTCACCACGACTATGGACAGGGGAGGACACTGAAGCTTTCTTT.

This clonotype was seen repeatedly, ten times or more. This chain uses TRBV11-3 with TRBJ1-4; 11 bases are a match to TRBD1. CDR1 and CDR2 from the germline V gene are SGHNT and YENEEA. The CDR3 is made up of 14 amino acids. J was trimmed by 7 bases and V by 4 bases; bases with no gene match: 2. The CDR3 here is CASSSGTGGEKLFF. The CDR3 DNA sequence: TGTGCCAGCAGCTCCGGGACAGGGGGTGAAAAACTGTTTTTT. Using reference TRBV11-3 and TRBJ1-4 for the parts outside the CDR3, the full variable domain is EAGVVQSPRYKIIEKKQPVAFWCNPISGHNTLYWYLQNLGQGPELLIRYENEEAVDDSQLPKDRFSAERLKGVDSTLKIQPAELGDSAVYLCASSSGTGGEKLFFGSGTQLSVL.